Described below is a single T cell receptor (beta chain) sequence and its context. Clones were sequenced by immunoSEQ multiplex PCR, and TCRdb holds only the in-frame ones, with some missing. The sample shows nearly 60,000 clones, approximately 81% of them seen only once. This record belongs to a study of blood T cell repertoires in COVID-19. Study-wide context: The United States, Italy and Spain supplied acute and convalescent COVID-19 samples.

CDR3 length equals 18 residues. Sequencing was performed on peripheral blood. The chain has TRBV21-1 and TRBJ2-6; TRBD1 reflects the table's D call only, with no check against the DNA. TRBV21-1 is an annotated pseudogene. This receptor was identified in a man aged 35 to 55 with active COVID-19. The CDR3 nucleotides read TGTGCCAGCAGCAAAGCGGGACAGGATTTCTCTGGGGCCAACGTCCTGACTTTC. Protein sequence: CASSKAGQDFSGANVLTF.